These 14 T cell receptor beta chains originate from one sample sequenced in a study of tumor and adjacent non-tumor tissue in lung cancer. The library came from three nested PCR rounds adapted from ARM-PCR protocols. TCRdb redid the calling of the multiplex PCR reads with MiXCR, one entry per CDR3 protein. The sample lists about 44,000 distinct CDR3 sequences; roughly two thirds were seen once. This sample's RNA came from whole unsorted tissue. The normal lung tissue was taken more than 3 cm from the tumor edge. The sample taken for sequencing was distant non-tumor lung tissue. The origin of the receptors is a woman aged 40 to 50 with non-small cell lung cancer.

This clonotype was seen many times. The chain links TRBV6-4 to TRBJ2-1; 11 bases are shared with TRBD1. The CDR3 contains 14 residues. Losses at the gene ends were 2 bases for V and 7 bases for J; bases not matched to a gene: 1. CDR1 and CDR2 (germline): MRHNA, SNTAGT. For the CDR3, the DNA is TGTGCCAGCAGTGACGGACAGGGGGCGAATGAGCAGTTCTTC. This translates into CASSDGQGANEQFF.

The genes are TRBV6-5 and TRBJ1-1; 8 bases are a match to TRBD1. Germline V lookup: CDR1 MNHEY, CDR2 SVGAGI. The CDR3 runs to 14 residues. The CDR3 sequence: CESSQGARATEAFF. CDR3 DNA sequence: TGTGAAAGCAGTCAGGGGGCCCGGGCCACTGAAGCTTTCTTT.

This clonotype was counted only a few times. V gene TRBV7-3 combines with J gene TRBJ2-1; 7 bases match TRBD2. The CDR3 loop spans 12 amino acids. CDR1 and CDR2 (germline): SGHTA, FQGTGA. The J segment lost 14 bases and the V segment lost 5 bases, leaving 9 bases of the junction unmatched. The CDR3 coding sequence is TGTGCCAGCAGCCTGGGGGAGGGTCGGAAGTTCTTC. This translates into CASSLGEGRKFF.

The V and J genes are TRBV11-2 and TRBJ2-1; D is perhaps TRBD1 (6 bases). The J call may be incorrect, as the DNA end agrees better with TRBJ2-7. CDR1 is SGHAT and CDR2 is FQNNGV in the germline V gene. This CDR3 region has 17 residues. CDR3 amino acids: CASSSFLGAATYDEQYF. Written as DNA, the CDR3 is TGTGCCAGCAGCTCTTTCCTGGGGGCGGCTACCTACGATGAGCAGTACTTC.

To note about this clonotype: Sequence at one end of the junction differs from germline and may be a read error. V is TRBV11-3 and J is TRBJ1-1, with unresolved D. CDR3 size: 13 residues. Germline V lookup: CDR1 SGHNT, CDR2 YENEEA. CDR3 residues: CASSLRRITEVFF. The CDR3 coding sequence is TGTGCCAGCAGCTTACGCAGGATCACTGAAGTTTTCTTT.

Judged by abundance, this clonotype is medium-sized. The rearrangement uses TRBV6-5 and TRBJ2-2; 10 bases fit TRBD2. CDR3 size: 14 residues. The V gene end was trimmed by 0 bases and the J gene end by 8 bases; junction bases not matched to a gene: 0. The germline V gene has CDR1 MNHEY and CDR2 SVGAGI. CDR3 sequence (DNA): TGTGCCAGCAGTTACTCTAGCGGGAGGGGGGAGCTGTTTTTT. This gives the protein CASSYSSGRGELFF.

A note on this clonotype: A much bigger clone sits one base away, suggesting this may be a read error. The final CDR3 position lacks the conserved phenylalanine or tryptophan, pointing to a likely read error. V is TRBV5-1 and J is TRBJ2-7; D is unresolved. CDR1 and CDR2 (germline): SGHRS, YFSETQ. This CDR3 contains 14 residues. V was pared by 0 bases and J by 0 bases, with 7 bases between. The CDR3 DNA reads TGCGCCAGCAGCTTGGTTGGGGACTCCTACGAGCAGTACTTG. Amino acid sequence: CASSLVGDSYEQYL.

With respect to this clonotype: The junction differs from germline at one of its ends, possibly a read error. The gene calls are TRBV10-3 and TRBJ2-5; D is perhaps TRBD2 (6 bases). This CDR3 comprises 14 residues. Germline V lookup: CDR1 ENHRY, CDR2 SYGVKD. CDR3 amino acids: CAIGESTSTETQYF. The CDR3 DNA reads TGTGCCATCGGTGAGAGTACTAGCACGGAGACCCAGTACTTC.

Regarding this clonotype: One end of the junction varies from germline; a read error may be responsible. The V gene is TRBV4-2, the J gene TRBJ2-1; D call uncertain. Germline assignment: CDR1 LGHNA and CDR2 YNFKEQ. The CDR3 loop spans 16 amino acids. For the CDR3, the DNA is TGTGTCAGCAGCCCACTCTCGACCGGCGCGACTGGGGAGCAGTTCTTC. Its translation: CVSSPLSTGATGEQFF.

A note on this clonotype: This may be a read error, as it is one base from a much larger clone. The chain recombines TRBV20-1 with TRBJ2-3, with TRBD2 as a possible D gene (5 bases). Germline values: CDR1 DFQATT, CDR2 SNEGSKA (reference sequence). The CDR3 has 13 residues. The CDR3 is CSTRLIRADTQYF. CDR3 coding DNA: TGCAGTACTAGACTCATTAGGGCAGATACGCAGTATTTT.

Of note for this clonotype: This sequence may be a read error, since a much larger clone differs from it by one base. This rearrangement joins TRBV7-9 to TRBJ2-2; TRBD2 agrees at 8 bases. V lost 4 bases to trimming and J lost 4 bases; unmatched junction nucleotides: 8. The length of the CDR3 is 16 residues. Germline V gene sequence: CDR1 SEHNR, CDR2 FQNEAQ (reference sequence). The CDR3 coding sequence is TGTGCCAGCAGCTCGTCGACTAGCGACCGCACCGGGGAGCTGTTTTTT. It yields the protein CASSSSTSDRTGELFF.

This clonotype was recorded a few times. This chain joins TRBV19 and TRBJ2-5; 7 bases align to TRBD2. This CDR3 has 18 amino acids. V lost 4 bases, J lost 3 bases, and 17 bases stayed unmatched. Germline V gene sequence: CDR1 LNHDA, CDR2 SQIVND (reference sequence). CDR3 loop: CASSRLSGIEPGEETQYF. Here the CDR3 DNA reads TGTGCCAGTAGTAGATTAAGCGGGATAGAACCCGGAGAAGAGACCCAGTACTTC.

A remark on this clonotype: The junction departs from the called germline gene at one end, perhaps through a read error. The chain combines TRBV28 with TRBJ2-2; possible D gene TRBD1, 6 bases. CDR3 length: 13 amino acids. The germline CDR1 and CDR2 sequences are MDHEN and SYDVKM. CDR3 sequence: CASGLQGTGELFF. CDR3 coding DNA: TGTGCCAGCGGTTTACAGGGCACCGGGGAGCTGTTTTTT.

This clonotype was found many times. DNA of the CDR3: TGTGCCAGCAGTTACGGTAGGGGGCAGTTCTTC. Its translation: CASSYGRGQFF. This sequence joins TRBV6-5 and TRBJ2-1; perhaps TRBD1 as D (5 bases). The CDR3 spans 11 residues. Germline-derived CDR1 and CDR2 are MNHEY and SVGAGI. Trimming took off 2 bases at V and 12 bases at J, with 8 bases between the two ends.